These 10 T cell receptor beta chains came from one sample sequenced in a study of T and B cells in COVID-19 patients (TCRdb year 2020). Sequencing instrument: Illumina MiSeq. Multiplex PCR with BIOMED2 TRB-A/B primer pools was used to amplify the TRB rearrangements. In TCRdb, the public reads were trimmed at Q25 with fastp and aligned with MiXCR, with productive beta chains retained. Rows matching on CDR3 protein sequence are summarized as one entry with the most common DNA and genes. The sample data list around 15,000 distinct CDR3 sequences, and 28% of these were observed just once. The top ten hold around 7% of the sample. TRB repertoires were amplified using about 230-500 ng of genomic DNA isolated from blood. The sample taken for sequencing was blood. The receptor source for this set is a human donor who had recovered from COVID-19.

The chain links TRBV20-1 to TRBJ2-6, with D perhaps matching TRBD1 (7 bases). The V end lost 0 bases, the J end lost 7 bases, and 19 bases lay between the germline ends. The CDR3 runs 17 residues. Germline CDR1 is DFQATT and CDR2 is SNEGSKA (reference sequence). CDR3 residues: CSARERGTASAANVLTF. Written as DNA, the CDR3 is TGCAGTGCTAGAGAACGGGGGACAGCCTCTGCAGCCAACGTCCTGACTTTC.

V and J are TRBV12-3 or TRBV12-4 and TRBJ2-1, with TRBD2 as a possible D gene (6 bases). V lost 5 bases and J lost 8, with 22 bases in between. There are 16 residues in the CDR3. The CDR3 spells CASSDTGTPRSHEQFF. CDR3 DNA sequence: TGTGCCAGCAGTGATACCGGGACTCCAAGAAGCCATGAGCAGTTCTTC.

The V gene is TRBV6-2 or TRBV6-3, the J gene TRBJ2-7; TRBD2 agrees at 12 bases. The germline CDR1 and CDR2 sequences are MNHEY and SVGEGT. Losses at the gene ends were 5 bases for V and 5 bases for J; bases not matched to a gene: 10. The CDR3 contains 16 residues. CDR3 sequence reads: CASSQRLAGVSDEQYF. The DNA for the CDR3 is TGTGCCAGCAGTCAGAGACTAGCGGGAGTCTCGGACGAGCAGTACTTC.

V is TRBV19 and J is TRBJ2-3; 14 nucleotides match TRBD2. J gave up 1 base and V 5 bases, and 14 bases lay outside the gene matches. The length of the CDR3 is 20 residues. Germline CDR1 LNHDA, CDR2 SQIVND (reference sequence). This CDR3 reads CASSVTPGLAGERRTDTQYF. CDR3 bases: TGTGCCAGTAGTGTCACCCCGGGACTAGCGGGAGAGCGTCGCACAGATACGCAGTATTTT.

V and J are TRBV21-1 and TRBJ2-7; no check of the table's D call, TRBD2, against the DNA was made. TRBV21-1 represents a pseudogene. This CDR3 contains 15 residues. The CDR3 loop reads CASVSWGGSVGEQYF. The CDR3 bases are TGTGCCAGCGTTAGTTGGGGCGGGAGTGTTGGCGAGCAGTACTTC.

By share of the sample, this clonotype is medium-sized (0.01 to 0.1%). The chain employs TRBV19 and TRBJ1-2, with 7 positions matching TRBD1. The CDR3 consists of 15 residues. After removal of 5 bases from V and 0 bases from J, the junction contained 6 bases not matched to a gene. Per germline, CDR1 LNHDA and CDR2 SQIVND (reference sequence). As DNA, the CDR3 is TGTGCCAGTAGTGCTACAGGGGAAGCTAACTATGGCTACACCTTC. This gives the protein CASSATGEANYGYTF. The variable domain in full, with the rest retrieved from reference TRBV19 and TRBJ1-2, is DGGITQSPKYLFRKEGQNVTLSCEQNLNHDAMYWYRQDPGQGLRLIYYSQIVNDFQKGDIAEGYSVSREKKESFPLTVTSAQKNPTAFYLCASSATGEANYGYTFGSGTRLTVV.

This clonotype was observed many times. The chain links TRBV29-1 to TRBJ1-1; 7 bases map to TRBD1. Germline V gene lookup returns CDR1 SQVTM and CDR2 ANQGSEA. Unmatched junction bases numbered 6, after V lost 7 bases and J lost 1 base. CDR3 length: 13 residues. Here the CDR3 reads CSALRDRNTEAFF. The CDR3 DNA reads as TGCAGCGCCCTCCGGGACAGGAACACTGAAGCTTTCTTT.

CDR3 residues: CAISESLSGSQTTGGEQYF. The CDR3 nucleotides are TGTGCCATCAGTGAGTCCCTCTCCGGCTCCCAAACCACAGGGGGCGAGCAGTACTTC. V is TRBV10-3 and J is TRBJ2-7; 8 nucleotides align to TRBD1. The CDR3 has 19 amino acids. V shed 0 bases, J shed 6 bases, and the junction held 19 bases outside the gene matches. The germline CDR1 and CDR2 sequences are ENHRY and SYGVKD.

The chain is built from TRBV6-5 and TRBJ1-4, with TRBD1 matching 7 bases. Trimming removed 5 bases from V and 8 bases from J; junction bases left unmatched: 14. CDR1 MNHEY and CDR2 SVGAGI come from the germline V gene. This CDR3 is built from 16 residues. CDR3: CASSAGGVIWVEKLFF. Here the CDR3 DNA reads TGTGCCAGCAGTGCAGGGGGGGTCATTTGGGTCGAAAAACTGTTTTTT.

This clonotype showed up just a few times. The J gene is TRBJ2-2, the V gene TRBV5-1; no clear D gene. CDR1 is SGHRS and CDR2 is YFSETQ in the germline V gene. Trimming left V 3 bases short and J 0 bases short, with 9 bases between. The length of the CDR3 is 15 residues. In DNA, the CDR3 is TGCGCCAGCAGCTGGGGTGGACCGAACACCGGGGAGCTGTTTTTT. Translation gives CASSWGGPNTGELFF.